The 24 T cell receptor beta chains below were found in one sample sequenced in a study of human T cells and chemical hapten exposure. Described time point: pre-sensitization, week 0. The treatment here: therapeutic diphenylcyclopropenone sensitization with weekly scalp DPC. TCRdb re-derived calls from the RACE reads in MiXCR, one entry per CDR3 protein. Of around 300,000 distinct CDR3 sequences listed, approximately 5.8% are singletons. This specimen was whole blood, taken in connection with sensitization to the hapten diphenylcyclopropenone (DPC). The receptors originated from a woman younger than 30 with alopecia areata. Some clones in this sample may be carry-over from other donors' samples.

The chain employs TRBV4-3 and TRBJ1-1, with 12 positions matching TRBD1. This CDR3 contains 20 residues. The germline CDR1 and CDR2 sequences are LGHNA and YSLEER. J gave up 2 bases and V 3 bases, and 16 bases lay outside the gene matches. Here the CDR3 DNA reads TGCGCCAGCAGCCACGGACCGGGACAGGGGGCGCAAGGACGTAACACTGAAGCTTTCTTT. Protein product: CASSHGPGQGAQGRNTEAFF.

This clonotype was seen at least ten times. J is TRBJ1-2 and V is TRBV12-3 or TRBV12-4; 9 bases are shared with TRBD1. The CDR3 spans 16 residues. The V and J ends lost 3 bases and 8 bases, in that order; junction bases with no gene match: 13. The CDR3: CASSFSLGQGYEGYTF. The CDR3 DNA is TGTGCCAGCAGTTTCTCCTTGGGACAGGGCTATGAGGGCTACACCTTC.

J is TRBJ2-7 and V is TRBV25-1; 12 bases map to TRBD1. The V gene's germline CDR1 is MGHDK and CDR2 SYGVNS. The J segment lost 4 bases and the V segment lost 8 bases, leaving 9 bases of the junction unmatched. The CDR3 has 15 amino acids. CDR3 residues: CASQEPGQGAYEQYF. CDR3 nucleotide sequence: TGTGCCAGCCAGGAGCCGGGACAGGGGGCTTACGAGCAGTACTTC.

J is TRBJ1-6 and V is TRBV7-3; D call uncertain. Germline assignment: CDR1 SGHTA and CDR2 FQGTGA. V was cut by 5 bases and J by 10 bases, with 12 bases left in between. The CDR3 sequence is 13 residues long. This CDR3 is CASSPRTYSPLHF. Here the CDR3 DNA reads TGTGCCAGCAGCCCCCGGACCTACTCACCCCTCCACTTT. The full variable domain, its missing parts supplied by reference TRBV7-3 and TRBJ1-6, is GAGVSQTPSNKVTEKGKYVELRCDPISGHTALYWYRQSLGQGPEFLIYFQGTGAADDSGLPNDRFFAVRPEGSVSTLKIQRTERGDSAVYLCASSPRTYSPLHFGNGTRLTVT.

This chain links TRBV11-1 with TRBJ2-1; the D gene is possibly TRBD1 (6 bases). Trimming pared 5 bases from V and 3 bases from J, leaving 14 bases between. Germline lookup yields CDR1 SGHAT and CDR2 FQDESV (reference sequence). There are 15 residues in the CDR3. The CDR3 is CASSTRTENYNEQFF. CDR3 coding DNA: TGTGCCAGCAGCACCCGGACAGAAAACTACAATGAGCAGTTCTTC.

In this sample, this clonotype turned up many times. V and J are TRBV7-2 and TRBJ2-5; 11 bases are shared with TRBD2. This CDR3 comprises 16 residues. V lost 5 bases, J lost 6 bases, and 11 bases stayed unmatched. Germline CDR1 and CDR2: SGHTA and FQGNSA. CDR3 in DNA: TGTGCCAGCAGCGGGCCGCTAGCGGGGGGCGGGAAGACCCAGTACTTC. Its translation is CASSGPLAGGGKTQYF.

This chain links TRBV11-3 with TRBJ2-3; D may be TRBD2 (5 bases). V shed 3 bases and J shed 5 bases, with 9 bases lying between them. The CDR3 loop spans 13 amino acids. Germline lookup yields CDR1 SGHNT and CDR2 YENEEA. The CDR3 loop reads CASSFSGEDTQYF. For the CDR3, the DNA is TGTGCCAGCAGCTTCTCCGGGGAAGATACGCAGTATTTT.

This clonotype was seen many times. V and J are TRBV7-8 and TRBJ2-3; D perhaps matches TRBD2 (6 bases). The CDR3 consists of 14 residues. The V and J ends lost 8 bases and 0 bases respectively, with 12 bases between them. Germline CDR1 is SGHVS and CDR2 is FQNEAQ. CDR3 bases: TGTGCCAGCTCTGGGGGAGGTAGCACAGATACGCAGTATTTT. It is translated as CASSGGGSTDTQYF. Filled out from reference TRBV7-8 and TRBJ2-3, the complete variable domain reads GAGVSQSPRYKVAKRGQDVALRCDPISGHVSLFWYQQALGQGPEFLTYFQNEAQLDKSGLPSDRFFAERPEGSVSTLKIQRTQQEDSAVYLCASSGGGSTDTQYFGPGTRLTVL.

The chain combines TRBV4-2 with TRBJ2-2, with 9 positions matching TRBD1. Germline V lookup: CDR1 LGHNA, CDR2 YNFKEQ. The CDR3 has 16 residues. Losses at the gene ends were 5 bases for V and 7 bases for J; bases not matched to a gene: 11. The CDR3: CASSSKWGQGSGELFF. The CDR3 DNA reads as TGTGCCAGCAGCTCCAAATGGGGACAGGGCAGCGGGGAGCTGTTTTTT.

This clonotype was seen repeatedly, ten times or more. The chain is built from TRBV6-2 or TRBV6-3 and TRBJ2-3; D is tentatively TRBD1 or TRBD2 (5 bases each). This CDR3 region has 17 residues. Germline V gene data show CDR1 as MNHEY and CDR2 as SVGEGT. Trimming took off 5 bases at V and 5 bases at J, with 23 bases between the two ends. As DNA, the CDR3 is TGTGCCAGCAGTGCCCAACCCATCGGGACCTTTCAAGATACGCAGTATTTT. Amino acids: CASSAQPIGTFQDTQYF.

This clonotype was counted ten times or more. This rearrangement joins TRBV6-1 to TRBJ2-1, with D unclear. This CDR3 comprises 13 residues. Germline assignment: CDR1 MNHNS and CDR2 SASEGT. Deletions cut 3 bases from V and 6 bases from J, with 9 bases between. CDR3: CASSDGLLNEQFF. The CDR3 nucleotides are TGTGCCAGCAGTGATGGGTTACTCAATGAGCAGTTCTTC.

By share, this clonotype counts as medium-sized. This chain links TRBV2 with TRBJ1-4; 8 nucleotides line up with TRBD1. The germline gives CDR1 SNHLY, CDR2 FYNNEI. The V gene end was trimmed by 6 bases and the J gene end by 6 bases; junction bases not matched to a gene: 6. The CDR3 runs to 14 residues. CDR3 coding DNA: TGTGCCAGCAGGGCGGACAGGGAGCATGAAAAACTGTTTTTT. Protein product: CASRADREHEKLFF.

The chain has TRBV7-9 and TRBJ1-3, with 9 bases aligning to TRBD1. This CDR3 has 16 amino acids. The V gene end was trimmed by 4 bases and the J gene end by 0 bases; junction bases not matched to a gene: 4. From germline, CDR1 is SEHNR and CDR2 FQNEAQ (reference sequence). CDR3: CASSSWGQGSGNTIYF. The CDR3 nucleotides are TGTGCCAGCAGCTCTTGGGGACAGGGCTCTGGAAACACCATATATTTT.

The CDR3 protein is CATSDPDRSLNQPQHF. DNA of the CDR3: TGTGCCACCAGTGACCCCGACAGGTCCTTAAATCAGCCCCAGCATTTT. The rearrangement uses TRBV24-1 and TRBJ1-5; D is possibly TRBD1 (6 bases). The V end lost 4 bases, the J end lost 4 bases, and 16 bases lay between the germline ends. Per germline, CDR1 KGHDR and CDR2 SFDVKD. The CDR3 spans 16 residues.

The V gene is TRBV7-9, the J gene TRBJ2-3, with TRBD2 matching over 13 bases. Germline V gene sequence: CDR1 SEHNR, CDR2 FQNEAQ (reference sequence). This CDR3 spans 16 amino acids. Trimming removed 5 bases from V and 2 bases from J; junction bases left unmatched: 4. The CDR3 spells CASSQTSGGPTDTQYF. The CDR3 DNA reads TGTGCCAGCAGCCAGACTAGCGGGGGGCCCACAGATACGCAGTATTTT.

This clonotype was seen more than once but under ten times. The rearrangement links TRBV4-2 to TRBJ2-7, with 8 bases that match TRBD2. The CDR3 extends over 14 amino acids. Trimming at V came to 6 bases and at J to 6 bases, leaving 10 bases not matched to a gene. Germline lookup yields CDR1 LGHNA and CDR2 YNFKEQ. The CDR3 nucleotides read TGTGCCAGCAGTGCAACGCGGGAGGTAAGCGAGCAGTACTTC. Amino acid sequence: CASSATREVSEQYF.

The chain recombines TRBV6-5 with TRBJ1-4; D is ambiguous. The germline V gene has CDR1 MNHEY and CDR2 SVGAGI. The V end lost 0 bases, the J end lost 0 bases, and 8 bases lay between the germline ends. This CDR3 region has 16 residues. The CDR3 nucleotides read TGTGCCAGCAGTTACTCCCCTGATGCAACTAATGAAAAACTGTTTTTT. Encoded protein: CASSYSPDATNEKLFF.

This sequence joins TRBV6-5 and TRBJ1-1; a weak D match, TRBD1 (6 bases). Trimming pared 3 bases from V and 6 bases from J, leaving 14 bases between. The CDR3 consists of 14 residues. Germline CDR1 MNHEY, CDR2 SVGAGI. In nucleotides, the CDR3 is TGTGCCAGCAGTTATCGGCAGGGGAAGGCTGAAGCTTTCTTT. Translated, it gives CASSYRQGKAEAFF.

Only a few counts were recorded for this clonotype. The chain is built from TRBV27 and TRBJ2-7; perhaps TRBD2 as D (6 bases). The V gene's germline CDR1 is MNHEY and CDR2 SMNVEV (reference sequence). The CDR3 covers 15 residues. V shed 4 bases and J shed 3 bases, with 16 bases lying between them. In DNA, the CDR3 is TGTGCCAGCAGTTCGATAGGGACTTCACGCTACGAGCAGTACTTC. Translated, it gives CASSSIGTSRYEQYF.

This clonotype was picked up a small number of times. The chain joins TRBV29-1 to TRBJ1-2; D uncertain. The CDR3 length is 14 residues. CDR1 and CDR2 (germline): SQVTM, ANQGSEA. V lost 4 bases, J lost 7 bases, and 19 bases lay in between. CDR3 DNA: TGCAGCGTTGGTAAAAACTACATGGATGCTGGCTACACCTTC. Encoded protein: CSVGKNYMDAGYTF.

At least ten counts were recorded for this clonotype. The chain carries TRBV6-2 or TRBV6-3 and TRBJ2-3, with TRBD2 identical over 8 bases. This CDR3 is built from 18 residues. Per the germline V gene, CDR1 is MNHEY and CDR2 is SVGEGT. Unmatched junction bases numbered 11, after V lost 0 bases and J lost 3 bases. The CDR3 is CASSYSRSGSGGTDTQYF. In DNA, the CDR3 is TGTGCCAGCAGTTACTCGAGGAGCGGAAGCGGGGGTACAGATACGCAGTATTTT.

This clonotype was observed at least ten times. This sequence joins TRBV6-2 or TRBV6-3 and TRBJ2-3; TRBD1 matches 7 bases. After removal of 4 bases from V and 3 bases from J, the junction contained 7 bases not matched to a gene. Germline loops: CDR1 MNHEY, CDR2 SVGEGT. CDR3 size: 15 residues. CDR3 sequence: CASSFPDRDTDTQYF. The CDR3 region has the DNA TGTGCCAGCAGTTTCCCTGACAGGGATACAGATACGCAGTATTTT.

The CDR3 protein is CSARSGTSGGARTDTQYF. CDR3 in DNA: TGCAGTGCGCGATCCGGGACTAGCGGGGGGGCTCGGACAGATACGCAGTATTTT. V is TRBV20-1 and J is TRBJ2-3, with TRBD2 matching 16 bases. The CDR3 length is 18 residues. Germline lookup yields CDR1 DFQATT and CDR2 SNEGSKA (reference sequence). Trimming cost V 6 bases and J 3 bases; bases outside gene matches: 12.

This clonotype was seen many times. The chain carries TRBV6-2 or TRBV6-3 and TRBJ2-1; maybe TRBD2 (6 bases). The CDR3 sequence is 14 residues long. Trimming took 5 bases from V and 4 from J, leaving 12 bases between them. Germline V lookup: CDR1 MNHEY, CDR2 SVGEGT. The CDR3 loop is CASSPDGRYNEQFF. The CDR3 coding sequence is TGTGCCAGCAGTCCCGATGGGAGGTACAATGAGCAGTTCTTC.